This T cell receptor beta chain was found in a study of molecular identifiers for immune sequencing clone quantification (dated by TCRdb to between 2017 and 2018). Some background on the complete study: For a replicate experiment, the RNA from either approximately 20,000 or 100,000 naive CD8 T cells was divided into five aliquots, and four of those aliquots went on to sequencing. CD8 T cells were used in a methods study to benchmark molecular-identifier clustering-based TCR repertoire sequencing (MIDCIRS) and TCR RNA copy counting.

Counted from cysteine to phenylalanine, this CDR3 has 16 amino acids. CDR3 DNA is the only sequence kept; it has 48 bases, read in frame from the first base. CDR1 is given as LGHDT and CDR2 as YNNKEL, both from the germline V gene (reference sequence). The junction shows trimming of 4 bases on V and 4 bases on J, and the gene matches do not reach 9 bases of it. General study outcomes and caveats: Spiked-in Jurkat TCR RNA (roughly 10 copies' worth), which is not part of the donor repertoire, was contained in the naive libraries. The sizes of highly expanded clones could end up underestimated when identical TCR molecules share a barcode. About 3 recovered TCR RNA copies per cell were obtained by modeling, versus roughly 10 by digital PCR, implying a capture efficiency of 25% to 30%. Spiked-in Jurkat TCR RNA equal to a single cell's worth was reported to be detectable even within 1,200,000 naive CD8 T cells. Clones above 20 RNA copies held over 99% of molecules in CMV-specific effector cells but under 1% in naive cells. When barcode sub-clustering was left out, chimeric consensus sequences inflated TCR diversity, with chimeras reaching as high as 47%.

In the case of this clonotype: Its antigen has not been determined. Base qualities are not provided; no much larger clone lies one nucleotide away.

Libraries of naive CD8 T cells were generated from roughly 21,000 to 960,000 sorted cells, with 10%, 30% or 50% of the purified RNA used. On a BD FACSAria II, naive CD8 T cells were FACS-sorted as CD8+CD4-CCR7+CD45RA+ and collected into RLT Plus buffer. Approximately eleven TCR copies' worth of Jurkat RNA were spiked into roughly 20,000-1,000,000 naive CD8 T cell samples to test detection sensitivity. CD8 T cells were enriched using RosetteSep CD8+ T Cell Enrichment Cocktail and Ficoll-Paque, and the enriched cells then underwent ACK red cell lysis. Receptor libraries were prepared by PCR. The sample was run on an Illumina HiSeq 4000. Bulk TCR libraries were made following a previously described method, with the TCR primers given in Table S5. Purification of total RNA was performed with the Qiagen AllPrep DNA/RNA kit. Reads from multiple sequencing runs of the same library were pooled before analysis. The study's processing was this. Reads were retained only if their TCR constant sequence matched exactly, and those retained reads were trimmed to 150 nt and grouped according to their 12-nt molecular barcodes. Reads in each barcode group were sub-clustered using a 15% Levenshtein threshold, and a quality-weighted consensus sequence was built for each RNA molecule. Non-functional sequences were filtered out, along with any lower-count sequence sitting one edit away from another sequence. Based on a fit of two negative binomial distributions, barcode sub-clusters having less than 20% of the maximum read count were discarded. The raw public data were reprocessed by TCRdb itself: fastp quality trimming at Q25, MiXCR clonotype calling, in-frame beta chains only. Under each unique CDR3 protein, matching rows form one entry showing the most common genes and DNA. The V and J calls come from TCRdb's annotation, not from the publication. The sample table contains some 650,000 distinct CDR3 sequences; only one count was recorded for 15% to 20% of them. The ten most abundant clones make up under 0.95% of the sample.

The sequencing input was naive CD8+ T cells from blood, with Jurkat cell RNA spiked in. The cell subset or site label of this sample denotes: FACS-sorted CD8+CD4-CCR7+CD45RA+ naive T cells. This receptor was obtained from a human donor in good health. Some libraries in this study had Jurkat cell RNA spiked in. The receptor chain draws on TRBV3-1 and TRBJ2-1, with TRBD2 identical over 8 junction bases. This receptor carries the CDR3 CASSLTGGGPYNEQFF. The bases read TGTGCCAGCAGCCTAACGGGCGGGGGGCCATACAATGAGCAGTTCTTC.